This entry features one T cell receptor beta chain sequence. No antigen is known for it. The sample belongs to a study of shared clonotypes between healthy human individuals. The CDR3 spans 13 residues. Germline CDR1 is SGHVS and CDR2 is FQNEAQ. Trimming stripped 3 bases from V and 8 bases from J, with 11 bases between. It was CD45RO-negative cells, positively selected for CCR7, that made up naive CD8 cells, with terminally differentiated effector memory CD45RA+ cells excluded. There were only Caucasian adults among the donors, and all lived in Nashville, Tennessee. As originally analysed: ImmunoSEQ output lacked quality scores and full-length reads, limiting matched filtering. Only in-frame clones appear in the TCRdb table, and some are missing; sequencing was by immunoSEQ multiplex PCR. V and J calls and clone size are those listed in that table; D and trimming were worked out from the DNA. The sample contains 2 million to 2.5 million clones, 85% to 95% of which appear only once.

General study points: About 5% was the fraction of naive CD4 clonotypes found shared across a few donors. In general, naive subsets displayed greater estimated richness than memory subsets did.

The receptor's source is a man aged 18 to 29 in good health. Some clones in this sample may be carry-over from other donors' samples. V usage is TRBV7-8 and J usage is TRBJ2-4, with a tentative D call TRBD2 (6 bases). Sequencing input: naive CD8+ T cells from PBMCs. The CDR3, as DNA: TGTGCCAGCAGCTTGGGAGGTGGTGACATTCAGTACTTC. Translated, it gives CASSLGGGDIQYF.